A selection of T cell receptor beta chains follows, all from one sample in a study of cytomegalovirus exposure and HLA in healthy donors. The repertoire was sequenced with immunoSEQ multiplex PCR; TCRdb's copy has only in-frame clones and lacks some. Found here are more than 110,000 clones, about 80% of them singletons; the top ten hold roughly 4%. The sample was PBMCs. Source of these receptors: a man between 40 and 49 years old in good health and CMV-seropositive. Both conserved end residues are part of each CDR3. D genes are given only for firm matches. The listing skips clone size in some rows; elsewhere it reads once, few, many or a size class.

CDR3 protein,CDR3 DNA,D gene,clone size,V gene,J gene
CASSLGRGEKLFF,TGTGCCAGCAGCTTAGGTAGAGGGGAAAAACTGTTTTTT,.,.,TRBV7-2,TRBJ1-4
CASGLVPRDRVDEQYF,TGTGCTAGTGGTTTGGTACCTAGGGACAGGGTCGACGAGCAGTACTTC,TRBD1,.,TRBV12-5,TRBJ2-7
CASSPDRQETQYF,TGTGCCAGCTCCCCGGACAGACAAGAGACCCAGTACTTC,.,.,TRBV2,TRBJ2-5
CASVRQGADYGYTF,TGTGCCAGCGTAAGACAGGGGGCCGACTATGGCTACACCTTC,TRBD1,.,TRBV9,TRBJ1-2
CASSSGLDNEQFF,TGTGCCAGCAGCTCCGGACTAGACAATGAGCAGTTCTTC,TRBD2,few,TRBV7-3,TRBJ2-1
CASSLAGTGGLGTQYF,TGTGCCAGCAGCTTGGCCGGGACAGGGGGACTCGGGACCCAGTACTTC,TRBD1,.,TRBV5-6,TRBJ2-5
CASSPNDRGQSSEQFF,TGTGCCAGCTCACCAAATGATAGAGGACAAAGTAGTGAGCAGTTCTTC,.,.,TRBV18,TRBJ2-1
CASSREAPNNYGYTF,TGTGCCAGCTCTCGAGAGGCCCCTAATAACTATGGCTACACCTTC,.,once,TRBV18,TRBJ1-2
CASSPSVIWETQYF,TGTGCCAGCAGCCCCTCAGTCATCTGGGAGACCCAGTACTTC,.,.,TRBV9,TRBJ2-5
CAAGGYNEKLFF,TGTGCTGCGGGGGGATATAATGAAAAACTGTTTTTT,.,.,TRBV10-3,TRBJ1-4
CAWSVRLGGRGETQYF,TGTGCCTGGAGTGTCCGACTCGGAGGGCGGGGAGAGACCCAGTACTTC,.,.,TRBV30,TRBJ2-5
CASSLGEAGELFF,TGCGCCAGCAGCTTGGGCGAGGCCGGGGAGCTGTTTTTT,.,.,TRBV5-1,TRBJ2-2
CASSLLRDNEQFF,TGTGCCAGCAGCTTACTCAGGGACAATGAGCAGTTCTTC,.,.,TRBV7-2,TRBJ2-1
CASSPGVANYGYTF,TGTGCCAGTAGCCCCGGGGTAGCTAACTATGGCTACACCTTC,.,.,TRBV19,TRBJ1-2
CASSSPFNEQFF,TGTGCCAGCAGCTCCCCCTTCAATGAGCAGTTCTTC,.,.,TRBV13,TRBJ2-1
CASSQSEGQGRIPYNSPLHF,TGCGCCAGCAGCCAGAGCGAGGGACAGGGAAGGATACCCTATAATTCACCCCTCCACTTT,TRBD1,.,TRBV4-1,TRBJ1-6
CASSFRAGPYNEQFF,TGCGCCAGCAGCTTTAGGGCGGGCCCCTACAATGAGCAGTTCTTC,.,.,TRBV5-1,TRBJ2-1
CSVHLTGAALEQYF,TGCAGCGTTCATTTGACAGGGGCGGCCCTCGAGCAGTACTTC,TRBD1,.,TRBV29-1,TRBJ2-7
CASSQDWAGANEQFF,TGTGCCAGCAGCCAAGATTGGGCAGGGGCCAATGAGCAGTTCTTC,.,few,TRBV4-2,TRBJ2-1
CASSPVSYNEQFF,TGTGCCAGCAGCCCGGTCTCCTACAATGAGCAGTTCTTC,.,.,TRBV5-6,TRBJ2-1
CASGNAYNEQFF,TGTGCCTCGGGTAATGCCTACAATGAGCAGTTCTTC,.,.,TRBV7-9,TRBJ2-1
CASSTARTSGTLLASTDTQYF,TGCGCCAGCAGCACTGCCCGGACTAGCGGAACCCTACTGGCTAGCACAGATACGCAGTATTTT,TRBD2,.,TRBV4-1,TRBJ2-3
CASSQQGGKRGYTF,TGTGCCAGCAGTCAACAGGGGGGTAAAAGGGGCTACACCTTC,TRBD1,.,TRBV7-9,TRBJ1-2
CASSSSSTGELFF,TGTGCCAGCAGCTCCTCTAGCACCGGGGAGCTGTTTTTT,.,once,TRBV7-3,TRBJ2-2
CASSYSYGGTEAFF,TGTGCCAGCAGTTACTCGTACGGGGGCACTGAAGCTTTCTTT,.,.,TRBV6-6,TRBJ1-1
CASSQWGGDIARNTIYF,TGCGCCAGCAGCCAATGGGGCGGGGATATCGCGCGTAACACCATATATTTT,.,.,TRBV4-1,TRBJ1-3
CATSRATYNEQFF,TGTGCCACCAGCAGAGCTACTTACAATGAGCAGTTCTTC,.,.,TRBV15,TRBJ2-1
CASSSEGYPNQPQHF,TGTGCCAGCAGTTCCGAGGGATATCCCAATCAGCCCCAGCATTTT,.,.,TRBV27,TRBJ1-5
CAHRGEGETQYF,TGTGCCCACCGGGGGGAGGGGGAGACCCAGTACTTC,TRBD2,.,TRBV10-3,TRBJ2-5
CASSVSVPSDANTGELFF,TGTGCCAGCAGCGTATCCGTTCCTAGCGACGCGAACACCGGGGAGCTGTTTTTT,.,.,TRBV9,TRBJ2-2
CASSVPIDSGTSTDTQYF,TGTGCCAGCAGCGTGCCAATTGATAGCGGGACTAGCACAGATACGCAGTATTTT,TRBD2,.,TRBV9,TRBJ2-3
CAISFHGGDLNTEAFF,TGTGCCATCAGTTTCCACGGCGGGGACCTGAACACTGAAGCTTTCTTT,.,once,TRBV10-3,TRBJ1-1
CAWSKSGLNTGELFF,TGTGCCTGGAGTAAGAGCGGACTGAACACCGGGGAGCTGTTTTTT,.,.,TRBV30,TRBJ2-2
CSVETGRTYEQYF,TGCAGCGTTGAGACAGGGAGAACCTACGAGCAGTACTTC,TRBD1,.,TRBV29-1,TRBJ2-7
CASTGEGGTDTQYF,TGTGCCAGCACAGGGGAGGGGGGCACAGATACGCAGTATTTT,.,.,TRBV2,TRBJ2-3
CASSPGRDNQPQHF,TGTGCCAGCAGCCCTGGACGGGACAATCAGCCCCAGCATTTT,.,.,TRBV27,TRBJ1-5
CASSLDRGAFGEQYF,TGTGCCAGCAGCTTAGACCGGGGGGCCTTTGGTGAGCAGTACTTC,.,few,TRBV7-9,TRBJ2-7
CASSRVLVYNEQFF,TGTGCCAGCAGCCGAGTATTAGTCTACAATGAGCAGTTCTTC,.,once,TRBV7-9,TRBJ2-1
CASSQYPDEQYF,TGCGCCAGCAGCCAATATCCTGACGAGCAGTACTTC,.,.,TRBV4-1,TRBJ2-7
CASSSFGRPSPLHF,TGTGCCAGCAGTTCCTTCGGGAGACCTTCACCCCTCCACTTT,.,once,TRBV27,TRBJ1-6
CASSEGFREQYF,TGTGCCAGCTCTGAGGGATTCCGCGAGCAGTACTTC,.,.,TRBV2,TRBJ2-7
CASSPKGADPAYGYTF,TGTGCCAGCAGCCCTAAAGGGGCGGATCCAGCCTATGGCTACACCTTC,.,few,TRBV7-9,TRBJ1-2
CASSFIGSQYF,TGTGCCAGCAGCTTTATTGGGAGCCAGTACTTC,.,.,TRBV11-3,TRBJ2-5
CASSYGQSSTDTQYF,TGTGCCAGCAGTTACGGACAGTCTAGCACAGATACGCAGTATTTT,.,.,TRBV6-6,TRBJ2-3
CASSQDPQGPYNEQFF,TGTGCCAGCAGCCAAGATCCACAGGGGCCCTACAATGAGCAGTTCTTC,TRBD1,.,TRBV4-2,TRBJ2-1
CASSFQGNTEAFF,TGCGCCAGCAGCTTCCAGGGTAACACTGAAGCTTTCTTT,.,.,TRBV5-1,TRBJ1-1
CASGSPVGTEAFF,TGTGCCAGCGGGTCCCCCGTCGGGACTGAAGCTTTCTTT,.,.,TRBV7-8,TRBJ1-1
CASQQVDYEQYF,TGTGCCAGCCAACAGGTGGACTACGAGCAGTACTTC,.,.,TRBV5-6,TRBJ2-7
CASSLTGYYEQYF,TGTGCCAGCAGTTTGACAGGGTACTACGAGCAGTACTTC,TRBD1,.,TRBV28,TRBJ2-7
CASSFTGSDYGYTF,TGTGCCAGCAGCTTTACAGGGAGCGACTATGGCTACACCTTC,.,.,TRBV5-6,TRBJ1-2
CASSHGQGSNSPLHF,TGTGCCAGCTCACACGGACAGGGTTCTAATTCACCCCTCCACTTT,TRBD1,once,TRBV18,TRBJ1-6
CASSTLAGVNTGELFF,TGTGCCAGCAGCACCTTAGCGGGTGTGAACACCGGGGAGCTGTTTTTT,TRBD2,once,TRBV5-4,TRBJ2-2
CASSERTGVGAFF,TGTGCCAGCAGTGAAAGGACAGGGGTCGGAGCTTTCTTT,TRBD1,.,TRBV6-1,TRBJ1-1
CASSPRGKETQYF,TGTGCCAGCAGTCCCAGGGGTAAAGAGACCCAGTACTTC,.,.,TRBV27,TRBJ2-5
CASSPDRGGYNEQFF,TGTGCCAGCAGCCCTGACAGGGGGGGTTACAATGAGCAGTTCTTC,TRBD1,.,TRBV11-1,TRBJ2-1